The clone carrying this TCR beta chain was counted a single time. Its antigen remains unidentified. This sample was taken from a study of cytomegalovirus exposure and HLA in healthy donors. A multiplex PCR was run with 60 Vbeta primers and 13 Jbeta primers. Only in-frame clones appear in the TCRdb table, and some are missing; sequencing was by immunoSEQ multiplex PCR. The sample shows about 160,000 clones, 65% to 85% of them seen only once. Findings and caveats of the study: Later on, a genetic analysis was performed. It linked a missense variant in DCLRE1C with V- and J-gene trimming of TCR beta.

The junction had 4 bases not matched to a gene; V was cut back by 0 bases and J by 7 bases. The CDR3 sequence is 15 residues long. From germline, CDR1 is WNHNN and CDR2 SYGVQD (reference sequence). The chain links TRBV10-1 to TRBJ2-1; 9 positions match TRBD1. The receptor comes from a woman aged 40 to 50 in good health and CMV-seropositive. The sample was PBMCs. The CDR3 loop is CASSESDRGGNEQFF. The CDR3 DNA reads TGCGCCAGCAGTGAGTCGGACAGGGGTGGGAATGAGCAGTTCTTC.